Following are 6 T cell receptor beta chains from one sample sequenced in a study of T cells expressing NK-cell markers. Each CDR3 protein gets one entry in TCRdb, which reprocessed the 5' RACE reads and gives no DNA. The sample table sets out about 410,000 distinct CDR3 sequences. The source material was blood T cells: a sorted CD56 or NKG2C T cell subset, CD4+ or CD8+ T cells, or bulk PBMC T cells (not recorded which). The receptors come from a woman between 45 and 60 years old in good health.

The rearrangement joins TRBV20-1 to TRBJ2-1; TCRdb proposes TRBD2, but this gene call is untestable without DNA. Germline-derived CDR1 and CDR2 are DFQATT and SNEGSKA (reference sequence). This CDR3 has 16 amino acids. The CDR3 sequence: CSAVSGTSGSSNEQFF.

The chain couples TRBV5-1 to TRBJ2-2; the D call from TCRdb, TRBD1, cannot be confirmed without DNA. CDR1 SGHRS and CDR2 YFSETQ come from the germline V gene. The CDR3 covers 14 residues. The CDR3 is CASSPRTEGGELFF.

The V gene is TRBV25-1, the J gene TRBJ2-1; TCRdb selects TRBD2, and the lack of DNA leaves this call unchecked. The CDR3 runs 12 residues. From germline, CDR1 is MGHDK and CDR2 SYGVNS. CDR3 loop: CASSTGTLEQFF.

V usage is TRBV12-3 or TRBV12-4 and J usage is TRBJ2-3. This CDR3 comprises 13 residues. The CDR3: CASRARSTDTQYF.

The chain links TRBV27 to TRBJ1-2; without DNA, the TCRdb call of TRBD1 cannot be checked. The CDR3 is 14 amino acids. Germline values: CDR1 MNHEY, CDR2 SMNVEV (reference sequence). CDR3 sequence reads: CASKGELANYGYTF.

The chain links TRBV6-6 to TRBJ2-3; TCRdb names TRBD1, which stays unverified in the absence of DNA. The germline gives CDR1 MNHNY, CDR2 SVGAGI (reference sequence). The CDR3 is 17 residues long. CDR3 sequence reads: CATFPPAGTGVTDTQYF.